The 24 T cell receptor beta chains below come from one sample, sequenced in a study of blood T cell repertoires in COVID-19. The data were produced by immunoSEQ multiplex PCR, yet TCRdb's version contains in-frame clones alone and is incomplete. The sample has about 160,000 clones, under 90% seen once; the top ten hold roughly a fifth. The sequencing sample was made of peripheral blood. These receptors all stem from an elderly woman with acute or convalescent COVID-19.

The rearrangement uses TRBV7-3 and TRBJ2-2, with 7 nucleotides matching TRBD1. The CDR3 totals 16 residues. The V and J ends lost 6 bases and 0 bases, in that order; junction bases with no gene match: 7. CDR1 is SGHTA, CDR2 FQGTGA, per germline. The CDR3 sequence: CASSLPGTANTGELFF. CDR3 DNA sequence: TGTGCCAGCAGTCTCCCCGGGACAGCGAACACCGGGGAGCTGTTTTTT.

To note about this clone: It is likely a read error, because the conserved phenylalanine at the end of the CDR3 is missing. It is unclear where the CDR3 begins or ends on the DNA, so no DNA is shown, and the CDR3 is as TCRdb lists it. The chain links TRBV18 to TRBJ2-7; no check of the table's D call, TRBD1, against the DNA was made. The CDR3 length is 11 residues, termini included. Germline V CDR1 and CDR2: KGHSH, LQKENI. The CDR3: CASSKPGQYDI.

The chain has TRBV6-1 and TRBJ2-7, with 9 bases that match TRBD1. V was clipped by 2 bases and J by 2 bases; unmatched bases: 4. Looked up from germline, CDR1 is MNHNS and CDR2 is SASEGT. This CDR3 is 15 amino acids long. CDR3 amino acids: CASSESGTGTYEQYF. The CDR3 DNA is TGTGCCAGCAGTGAAAGTGGGACAGGGACCTACGAGCAGTACTTC.

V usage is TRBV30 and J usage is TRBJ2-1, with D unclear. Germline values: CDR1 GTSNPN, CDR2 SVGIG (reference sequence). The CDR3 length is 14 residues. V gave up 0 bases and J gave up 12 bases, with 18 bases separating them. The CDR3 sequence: CAWSVDNWAPTQFF. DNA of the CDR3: TGTGCCTGGAGTGTAGATAATTGGGCCCCCACGCAGTTCTTC.

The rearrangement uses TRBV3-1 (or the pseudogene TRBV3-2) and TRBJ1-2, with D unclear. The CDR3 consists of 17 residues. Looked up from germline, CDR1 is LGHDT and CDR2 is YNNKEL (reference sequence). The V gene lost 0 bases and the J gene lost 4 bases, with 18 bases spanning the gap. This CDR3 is CASSQDPLNRGFYGYTF. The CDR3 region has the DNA TGTGCCAGCAGCCAAGATCCCCTCAACCGGGGTTTCTATGGCTACACCTTC.

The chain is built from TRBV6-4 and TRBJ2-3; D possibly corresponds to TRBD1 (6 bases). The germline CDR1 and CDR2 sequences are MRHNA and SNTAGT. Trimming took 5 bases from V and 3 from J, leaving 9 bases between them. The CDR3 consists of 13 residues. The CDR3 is CASSSTGTDTQYF. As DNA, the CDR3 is TGTGCCAGCAGTTCCACAGGGACAGATACGCAGTATTTT.

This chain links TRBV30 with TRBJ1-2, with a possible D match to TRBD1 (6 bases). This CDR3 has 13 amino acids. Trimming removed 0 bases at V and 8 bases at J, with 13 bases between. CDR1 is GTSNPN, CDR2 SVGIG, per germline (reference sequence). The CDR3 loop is CAWSVQGGLGYTF. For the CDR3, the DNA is TGTGCCTGGAGTGTACAGGGTGGGCTCGGCTACACCTTC.

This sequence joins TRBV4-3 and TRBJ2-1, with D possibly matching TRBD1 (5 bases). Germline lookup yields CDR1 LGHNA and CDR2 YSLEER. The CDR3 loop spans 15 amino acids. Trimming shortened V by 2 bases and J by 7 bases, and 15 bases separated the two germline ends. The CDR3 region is CASSQTGPVLNEQFF. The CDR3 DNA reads TGCGCCAGCAGCCAAACAGGTCCTGTCCTGAATGAGCAGTTCTTC.

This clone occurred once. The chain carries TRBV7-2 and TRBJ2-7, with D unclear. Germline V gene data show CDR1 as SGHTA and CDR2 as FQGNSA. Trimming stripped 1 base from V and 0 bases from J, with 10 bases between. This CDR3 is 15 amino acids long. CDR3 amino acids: CASSLGSSPSYEQYF. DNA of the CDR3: TGTGCCAGCAGCTTAGGGAGCAGTCCCTCCTACGAGCAGTACTTC.

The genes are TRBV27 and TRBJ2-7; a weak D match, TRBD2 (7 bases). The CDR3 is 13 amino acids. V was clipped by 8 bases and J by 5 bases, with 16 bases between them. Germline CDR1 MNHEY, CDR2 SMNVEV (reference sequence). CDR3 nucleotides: TGTGCCAGCGGAAGGGGAGGGGGTAACGAGCAGTACTTC. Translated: CASGRGGGNEQYF.

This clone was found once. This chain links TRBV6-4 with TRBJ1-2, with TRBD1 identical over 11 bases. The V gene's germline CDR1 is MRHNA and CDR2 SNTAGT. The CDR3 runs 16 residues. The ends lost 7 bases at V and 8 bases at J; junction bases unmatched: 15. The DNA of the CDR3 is TGTGCCAGCAACCCAGGGACAGGGGGATCGACGGGCGGCTACACCTTC. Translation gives CASNPGTGGSTGGYTF.

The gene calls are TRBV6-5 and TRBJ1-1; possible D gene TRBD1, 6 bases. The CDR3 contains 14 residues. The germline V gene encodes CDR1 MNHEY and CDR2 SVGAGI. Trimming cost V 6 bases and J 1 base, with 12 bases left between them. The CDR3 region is CASSNREGNTEAFF. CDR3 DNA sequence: TGTGCCAGCAGCAACAGGGAAGGGAACACTGAAGCTTTCTTT.

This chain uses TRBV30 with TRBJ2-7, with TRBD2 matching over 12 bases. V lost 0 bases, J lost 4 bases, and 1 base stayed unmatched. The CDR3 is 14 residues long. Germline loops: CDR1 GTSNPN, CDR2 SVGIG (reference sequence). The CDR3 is CAWSVGLAGYEQYF. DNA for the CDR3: TGTGCCTGGAGTGTAGGACTAGCGGGGTACGAGCAGTACTTC. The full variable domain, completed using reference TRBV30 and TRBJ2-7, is SQTIHQWPATLVQPVGSPLSLECTVEGTSNPNLYWYRQAAGRGLQLLFYSVGIGQISSEVPQNLSASRPQDRQFILSSKKLLLSDSGFYLCAWSVGLAGYEQYFGPGTRLTVT.

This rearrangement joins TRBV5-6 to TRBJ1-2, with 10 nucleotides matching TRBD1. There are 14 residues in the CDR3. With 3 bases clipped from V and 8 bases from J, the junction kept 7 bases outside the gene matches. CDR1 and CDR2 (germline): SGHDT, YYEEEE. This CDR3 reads CASSWDRGLEGYTF. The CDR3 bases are TGTGCCAGCAGCTGGGACAGGGGCCTTGAGGGCTACACCTTC.

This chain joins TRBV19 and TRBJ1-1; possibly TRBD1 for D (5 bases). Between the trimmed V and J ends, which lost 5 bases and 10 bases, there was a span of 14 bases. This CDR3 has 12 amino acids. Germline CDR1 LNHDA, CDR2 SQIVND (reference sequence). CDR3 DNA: TGTGCCAGTAGTTCGGCCCGGGGGGGAGCTTTCTTT. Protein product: CASSSARGGAFF.

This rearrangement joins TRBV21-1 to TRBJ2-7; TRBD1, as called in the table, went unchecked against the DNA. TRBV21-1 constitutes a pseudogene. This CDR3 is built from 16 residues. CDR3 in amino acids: CASSLRSKGVRGEQYF. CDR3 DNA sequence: TGTGCCAGCAGCCTAAGAAGTAAAGGGGTTCGCGGCGAGCAGTACTTC.

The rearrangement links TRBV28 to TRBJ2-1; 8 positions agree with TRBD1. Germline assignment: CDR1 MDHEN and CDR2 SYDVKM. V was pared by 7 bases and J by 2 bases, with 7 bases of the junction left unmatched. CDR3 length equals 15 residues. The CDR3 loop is CASTGQDVAYNEQFF. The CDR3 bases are TGTGCCAGCACGGGACAGGATGTTGCCTACAATGAGCAGTTCTTC.

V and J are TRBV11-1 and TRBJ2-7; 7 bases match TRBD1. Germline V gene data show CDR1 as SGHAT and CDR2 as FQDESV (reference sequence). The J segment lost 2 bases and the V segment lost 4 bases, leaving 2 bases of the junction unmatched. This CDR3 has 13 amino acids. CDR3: CASSSGQTYEQYF. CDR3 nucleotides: TGTGCCAGCAGCTCGGGACAGACCTACGAGCAGTACTTC.

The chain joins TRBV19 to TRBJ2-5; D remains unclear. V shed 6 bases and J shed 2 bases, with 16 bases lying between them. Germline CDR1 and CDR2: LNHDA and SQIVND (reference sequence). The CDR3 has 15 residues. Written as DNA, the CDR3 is TGTGCCAGTAGCCAAGACCGACAACTTCAAGAGACCCAGTACTTC. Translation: CASSQDRQLQETQYF.

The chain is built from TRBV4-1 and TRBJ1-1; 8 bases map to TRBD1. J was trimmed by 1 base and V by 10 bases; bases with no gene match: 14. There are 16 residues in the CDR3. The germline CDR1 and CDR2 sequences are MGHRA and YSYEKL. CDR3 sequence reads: CATRDPGGTRNTEAFF. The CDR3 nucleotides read TGCGCCACCCGAGACCCAGGGGGCACACGGAACACTGAAGCTTTCTTT.

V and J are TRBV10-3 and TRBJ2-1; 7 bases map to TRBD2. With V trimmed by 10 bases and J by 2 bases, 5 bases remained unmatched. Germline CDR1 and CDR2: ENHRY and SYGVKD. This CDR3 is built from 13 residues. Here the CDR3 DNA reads TGTGCCACGCGGGACTACACCTACAATGAGCAGTTCTTC. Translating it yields CATRDYTYNEQFF.

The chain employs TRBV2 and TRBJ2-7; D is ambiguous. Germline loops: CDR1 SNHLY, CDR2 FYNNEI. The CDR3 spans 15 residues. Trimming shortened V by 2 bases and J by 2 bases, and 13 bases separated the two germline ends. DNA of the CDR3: TGTGCCAGCAGTGAAAGAGCCCCTCACGCCTACGAGCAGTACTTC. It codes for CASSERAPHAYEQYF.

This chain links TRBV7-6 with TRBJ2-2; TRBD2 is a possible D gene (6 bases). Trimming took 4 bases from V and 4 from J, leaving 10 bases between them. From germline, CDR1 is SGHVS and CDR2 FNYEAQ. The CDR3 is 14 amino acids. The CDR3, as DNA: TGTGCCAGCAGCTCCTTACTAGCCACCGGGGAGCTGTTTTTT. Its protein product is CASSSLLATGELFF. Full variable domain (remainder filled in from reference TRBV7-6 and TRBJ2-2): GAGVSQSPRYKVTKRGQDVALRCDPISGHVSLYWYRQALGQGPEFLTYFNYEAQQDKSGLPNDRFSAERPEGSISTLTIQRTEQRDSAMYRCASSSLLATGELFFGEGSRLTVL.

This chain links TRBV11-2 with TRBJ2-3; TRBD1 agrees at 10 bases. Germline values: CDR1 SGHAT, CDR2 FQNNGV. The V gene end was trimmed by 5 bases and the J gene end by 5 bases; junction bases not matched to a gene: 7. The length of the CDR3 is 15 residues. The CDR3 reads CASSLDRGSLDTQYF. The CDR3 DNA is TGTGCCAGCAGCCTGGACAGGGGGTCCTTAGATACGCAGTATTTT.